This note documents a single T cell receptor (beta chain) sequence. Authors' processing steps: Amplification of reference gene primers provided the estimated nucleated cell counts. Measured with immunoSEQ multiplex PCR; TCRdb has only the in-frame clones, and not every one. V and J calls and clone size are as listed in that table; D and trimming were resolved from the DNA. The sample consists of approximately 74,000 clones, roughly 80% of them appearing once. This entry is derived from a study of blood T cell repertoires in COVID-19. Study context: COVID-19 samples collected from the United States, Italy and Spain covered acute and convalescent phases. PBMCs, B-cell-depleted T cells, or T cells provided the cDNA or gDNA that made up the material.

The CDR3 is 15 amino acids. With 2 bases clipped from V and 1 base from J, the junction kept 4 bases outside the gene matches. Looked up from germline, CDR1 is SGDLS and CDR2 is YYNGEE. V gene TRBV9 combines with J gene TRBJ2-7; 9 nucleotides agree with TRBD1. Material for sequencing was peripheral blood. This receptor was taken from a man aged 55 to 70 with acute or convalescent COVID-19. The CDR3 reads CASSVGQGPSYEQYF. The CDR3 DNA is TGTGCCAGCAGCGTCGGACAGGGGCCGTCCTACGAGCAGTACTTC.